The TCR beta chain under discussion was sequenced for a study of cytomegalovirus exposure and HLA in healthy donors. PCR employed 60 Vbeta and 13 Jbeta primers. The table came from immunoSEQ multiplex PCR; TCRdb's copy has only in-frame clones and leaves some out. The table records some 150,000 clones, 80% of them present only once. Note on this clone: What it binds is unknown.

Study-level results: A further, later analysis showed that HLA-associated TCR beta chains (compared with equally common others) were more clonally expanded. Earlier analysis yielded a pattern in which most TCR beta V segments were productive about 90% or about 30% of the time.

V lost 1 base, J lost 1 base, and 8 bases lay in between. Germline CDR1 reads SGDLS; CDR2 reads YYNGEE. This CDR3 region has 14 residues. V usage is TRBV9 and J usage is TRBJ1-1; possible D gene TRBD1, 6 bases. The clonotype comes from a man aged 25-45 years in good health and CMV-seronegative. The source material was PBMCs. CDR3 DNA: TGTGCCAGCAGCGTACGGGGGGCGAACACTGAAGCTTTCTTT. Translating it yields CASSVRGANTEAFF.